Shown below are 4 T cell receptor beta chains from a single sample sequenced in a study of blood T cell repertoires in COVID-19 (dated by TCRdb to 2018 to 2021). The library came from the immunoSEQ multiplex PCR assay. Imported from immuneACCESS, the table was reduced by TCRdb to in-frame sequences with V and J called. These copies leave out some clones; in studies compared against another copy, an unresolved V gene accounts for under half, and the cause of the remainder is not known. The table for this sample lists about 240,000 clones; approximately 90% of them were counted only once. The top ten hold approximately 4.2% of the sample. Specimen: PBMCs or T cells enriched from blood (not recorded which). The receptors derive from a young woman who had recovered from COVID-19.

This chain uses TRBV4-2 with TRBJ1-5; D might be TRBD1 (6 bases). With 0 bases removed from V and 4 bases from J, the gap between germline ends came to 10 bases. The CDR3 contains 15 residues. Per the germline V gene, CDR1 is LGHNA and CDR2 is YNFKEQ. The CDR3 sequence: CASSQDGQPNQPQHF. The DNA for the CDR3 is TGTGCCAGCAGCCAAGACGGACAGCCAAATCAGCCCCAGCATTTT.

The V gene is TRBV19, the J gene TRBJ2-1, with D possibly TRBD1 on 6 matching bases. Germline-derived CDR1 and CDR2 are LNHDA and SQIVND (reference sequence). V lost 2 bases and J lost 14, with 13 bases in between. This CDR3 is built from 12 residues. CDR3 region: CASSIRTGHKFF. The DNA for the CDR3 is TGTGCCAGTAGTATAAGGACGGGACACAAGTTCTTC. Together with reference TRBV19 and TRBJ2-1, the CDR3 gives the full variable domain: DGGITQSPKYLFRKEGQNVTLSCEQNLNHDAMYWYRQDPGQGLRLIYYSQIVNDFQKGDIAEGYSVSREKKESFPLTVTSAQKNPTAFYLCASSIRTGHKFFGPGTRLTVL.

This chain joins TRBV27 and TRBJ1-1; unclear D gene. The CDR3 runs 14 residues. The V end lost 4 bases, the J end lost 6 bases, and 15 bases lay between the germline ends. Germline V gene sequence: CDR1 MNHEY, CDR2 SMNVEV (reference sequence). The CDR3 here is CASSYLGGSAEAFF. In DNA, the CDR3 is TGTGCCAGCAGTTACTTAGGAGGATCGGCTGAAGCTTTCTTT.

The rearrangement uses TRBV28 and TRBJ1-4, with 8 positions matching TRBD1. The CDR3 is 13 residues long. In germline, CDR1 is MDHEN, CDR2 SYDVKM. V was clipped by 11 bases and J by 5 bases; unmatched bases: 7. The CDR3: CAGQGALNEKLFF. In DNA form, the CDR3 reads TGTGCCGGTCAGGGGGCCTTAAATGAAAAACTGTTTTTT.